The present T cell receptor beta chain was sequenced within a study of Ad26.COV2.S vaccination and SARS-CoV-2 variants. V lost 0 bases to trimming and J lost 10 bases, with 10 bases between them. Germline CDR1 MNHEY, CDR2 SVGEGT. This CDR3 is built from 14 residues. Produced via immunoSEQ multiplex PCR; TCRdb's table is partial and in-frame only. The sample consists of hundreds of thousands of clones, approximately 90% of them appearing once. Described treatment: some 19 received Ad26.COV2.S at low or high dose, single or two shots; about 5 received placebo; per-sample allocation not given. All samples were drawn on day 63, counting from the first vaccine or placebo injection.

The sequenced sample was peripheral blood, obtained in a trial of Ad26.COV2.S vaccine versus placebo. The clonotype was recovered from a person between 18 and 60 years old who received the Ad26.COV2.S COVID-19 vaccine or a placebo. The chain combines TRBV6-2 or TRBV6-3 with TRBJ1-6; D is unresolved. As DNA, the CDR3 is TGTGCCAGCAGTTACTCCGATCGGGCATCACCCCTCCACTTT. Translating gives CASSYSDRASPLHF.